This T cell receptor beta chain came from a study of T-cell memory formation after mild COVID-19. TCRdb re-derived calls from the 5' RACE reads in MiXCR, one entry per CDR3 protein. The sample holds some 320,000 distinct CDR3 sequences; roughly an eighth are singletons and the top ten take approximately 22%. This CDR3 region has 16 residues. The V segment lost 6 bases and the J segment 3 bases; nucleotides outside the gene matches: 9. The source material was PBMCs or a T cell subset sorted from them (not recorded which). The source is a man in his late teens or twenties who had mild COVID-19 (a few samples of this study predate the infection). Cell type and time point are not known. The chain carries TRBV12-3 or TRBV12-4 and TRBJ2-1; 9 positions agree with TRBD1. CDR3 protein: CASSRSGDRVYNEQFF. DNA for the CDR3: TGTGCCAGCAGCCGATCGGGGGACAGGGTCTACAATGAGCAGTTCTTC.